A single sample gave rise to the 2 T cell receptor beta chains below, sequenced in a study of a mutant IDH1 vaccine in newly diagnosed glioma. Time point: week 23, last vaccination. Alongside topical imiquimod, each dose of vaccine comprised 300 ug of mutant IDH1 20-mer peptide. Sequencing was performed with immunoSEQ multiplex PCR; in TCRdb, only in-frame clones are kept and a portion is missing. The sample lists about 54,000 clones, about four fifths occurring once. No antigens are known for them. Sequencing used PBMCs, obtained from a glioma patient whose treatment included an IDH1 peptide vaccine. These TCRs come from a man aged 40-49 years with glioma.

The gene calls are TRBV10-3 and TRBJ2-1; a possible D gene is TRBD2 (5 bases). With 6 bases removed from V and 2 bases from J, the gap between germline ends came to 8 bases. The CDR3 length is 13 residues. Germline V gene data show CDR1 as ENHRY and CDR2 as SYGVKD. The CDR3, as DNA: TGTGCCATCAGCCCAGCGGCCTACAATGAGCAGTTCTTC. Protein: CAISPAAYNEQFF.

This clone was seen a handful of times. The chain couples TRBV6-1 to TRBJ1-1, with D hard to call. Germline V CDR1 and CDR2: MNHNS, SASEGT. V was pared by 6 bases and J by 0 bases, with 8 bases between. The CDR3 extends over 13 amino acids. The CDR3 nucleotides read TGTGCCAGCAGCTCCACCATGAACACTGAAGCTTTCTTT. Translating gives CASSSTMNTEAFF.